These T cell receptor beta chains were read from a single sample in a study of blood T cell repertoires in COVID-19. The data were produced by immunoSEQ multiplex PCR, yet TCRdb's version contains in-frame clones alone and is incomplete. Of some 130,000 clones in the sample, about 91% are singletons; the top ten hold around a tenth. The sample was peripheral blood. Receptors originate from a middle-aged man with acute or convalescent COVID-19. The CDR3 runs from the conserved cysteine through the conserved F or W.

V: TRBV4-2; J: TRBJ1-1; length: 14; CDR3: CASSQGGARTEAFF
V: TRBV19; J: TRBJ1-5; length: 15; CDR3: CASMARTGVVQPQHF
V: TRBV28; J: TRBJ2-3; length: 16; CDR3: CASSLRGTRSTDTQYF
V: TRBV12-3/TRBV12-4; J: TRBJ1-2; length: 13; CDR3: CASSFVQGGGYTF
V: TRBV7-9; J: TRBJ2-5; length: 15; CDR3: CASSQNSGVQETQYF
V: TRBV30; J: TRBJ1-1; length: 13; CDR3: CAWTITGDTEAFF
V: TRBV7-9; J: TRBJ1-2; length: 12; CDR3: CASGRTGDGYTF
V: TRBV7-2; J: TRBJ1-1; length: 14; CDR3: CASSFRQRNTEAFF
V: TRBV7-6; J: TRBJ2-1; length: 17; CDR3: CASSPLDIAGSLGEQFF
V: TRBV24-1; J: TRBJ2-7; length: 13; CDR3: CATTTSGEYEQYF
V: TRBV5-1; J: TRBJ2-5; length: 14; CDR3: CASSPGLAMETQYF
V: TRBV6-2/TRBV6-3; J: TRBJ1-6; length: 15; CDR3: CASSWDILRNSPLHF
V: TRBV9; J: TRBJ1-1; length: 15; CDR3: CASSAPTGTNTEAFF
V: TRBV7-3; J: TRBJ1-2; length: 15; CDR3: CASSPTGSLDYGYTF
V: TRBV19; J: TRBJ1-5; length: 12; CDR3: CASSTEIRPQHF
V: TRBV7-2; J: TRBJ1-2; length: 18; CDR3: CASSLALGAVASRYGYTF
V: TRBV10-1; J: TRBJ2-3; length: 15; CDR3: CASSDPGQGGDTQYF
V: TRBV5-1; J: TRBJ2-7; length: 17; CDR3: CASSLVTVSQESYEQYF
V: TRBV29-1; J: TRBJ2-7; length: 14; CDR3: CSVMPTGVVGEQYF
V: TRBV18; J: TRBJ2-7; length: 14; CDR3: CASFSDREPNEQYF
V: TRBV2; J: TRBJ1-3; length: 15; CDR3: CASSGQGLSGNTIYF
V: TRBV5-8; J: TRBJ1-1; length: 15; CDR3: CASSIRDSEVAEAFF
V: TRBV5-6; J: TRBJ1-5; length: 17; CDR3: CASSLGAAPYSNQPQHF
V: TRBV15; J: TRBJ1-5; length: 18; CDR3: CATSRDLNRFGSNQPQHF
V: TRBV28; J: TRBJ1-5; length: 14; CDR3: CASSSGGGNQPQHF
V: TRBV5-1; J: TRBJ2-3; length: 16; CDR3: CASGTLAGGTTDTQYF
V: TRBV6-4; J: TRBJ2-1; length: 14; CDR3: CASSSQGALDEQFF
V: TRBV5-1; J: TRBJ1-1; length: 16; CDR3: CASSLAGGRLATEAFF
V: TRBV7-2; J: TRBJ2-1; length: 14; CDR3: CASSLARNENEQFF
V: TRBV5-1; J: TRBJ1-1; length: 13; CDR3: CASSLGLNTEAFF
V: TRBV19; J: TRBJ1-2; length: 13; CDR3: CARGTGRDYGYTF
V: TRBV2; J: TRBJ1-5; length: 13; CDR3: CASSVWANQPQHF
V: TRBV2; J: TRBJ1-4; length: 14; CDR3: CASSGTGRREKLFF
V: TRBV7-9; J: TRBJ1-6; length: 13; CDR3: CASSLGQGGPLHF
V: TRBV29-1; J: TRBJ1-1; length: 13; CDR3: CSVRTDTNTEAFF
V: TRBV7-3; J: TRBJ1-6; length: 15; CDR3: CASSLRGGGLTPLHF
V: TRBV28; J: TRBJ1-1; length: 14; CDR3: CASSLRQLNTEAFF
V: TRBV14; J: TRBJ1-2; length: 15; CDR3: CASRPSTGTVYGYTF
V: TRBV9; J: TRBJ2-7; length: 15; CDR3: CASSVGGGGGYEQYF
V: TRBV28; J: TRBJ1-2; length: 14; CDR3: CASSLTGQPYGYTF
V: TRBV3-1/TRBV3-2; J: TRBJ1-2; length: 14; CDR3: CASGDPGQLGSYTF
V: TRBV5-1; J: TRBJ2-7; length: 20; CDR3: CASSLGEGGQPHFPSYEQYF
V: TRBV5-1; J: TRBJ2-5; length: 14; CDR3: CASSVTRYQETQYF
V: TRBV19; J: TRBJ1-5; length: 15; CDR3: CASKSGQGAGQPQHF
V: TRBV6-5; J: TRBJ1-1; length: 13; CDR3: CASRGHENTEAFF
V: TRBV11-2; J: TRBJ1-2; length: 15; CDR3: CASSRTGTGGGGYTF
V: TRBV1; J: TRBJ1-1; length: 12; CDR3: CTSGPNGTTAFF
V: TRBV7-9; J: TRBJ1-1; length: 15; CDR3: CASSYRQGSSTEAFF
V: TRBV29-1; J: TRBJ1-2; length: 14; CDR3: CSVGPTGGIPGYTF
V: TRBV6-6; J: TRBJ1-1; length: 15; CDR3: CASSSEQGGGTEAFF
V: TRBV4-1; J: TRBJ1-1; length: 15; CDR3: CASSQVSLPNTEAFF
V: TRBV5-1; J: TRBJ2-2; length: 16; CDR3: CASNDRAGFNTGELFF
V: TRBV2; J: TRBJ2-3; length: 14; CDR3: CASSERGSTDTQYF
V: TRBV19; J: TRBJ2-2; length: 15; CDR3: CASTPGGSGTGELFF
V: TRBV7-3; J: TRBJ1-1; length: 13; CDR3: CASSFVGGTEAFF
V: TRBV27; J: TRBJ1-1; length: 14; CDR3: CASSLDRVGTEAFF